Given below is one T cell receptor (beta chain) in context. These data come from a study of blood T cell repertoires in COVID-19. Study information: Sites across the United States, Italy and Spain contributed samples from acute and convalescent COVID-19. PBMCs, B-cell-depleted T cells, or T cells provided the cDNA or gDNA that made up the material.

In the authors' methods: Reference gene primer amplification gave nucleated cell count estimates. Only in-frame clones appear in the TCRdb table, and some are missing; sequencing was by immunoSEQ multiplex PCR. The V and J calls and clone size come from that table; D and trimming were worked out from the DNA. The sample contains tens of thousands of clones, approximately 90% of which appear only once. This CDR3 has 15 amino acids. Trimming cost V 3 bases and J 2 bases; bases outside gene matches: 4. CDR1 and CDR2 (germline): SGDLS, YYNGEE. The sequence came from a man aged 25-45 years with active or convalescent COVID-19. The chain has TRBV9 and TRBJ2-3; 9 nucleotides align to TRBD1. The specimen sequenced was peripheral blood. The CDR3 DNA reads as TGTGCCAGCAGCGCCGGGACAGGGACCACAGATACGCAGTATTTT. It yields the protein CASSAGTGTTDTQYF.